There are a few counts of the clone carrying this T cell receptor beta chain. This sample was included in a study of early T cells in non-severe SARS-CoV-2 infection. The CDR3 loop spans 16 amino acids. Trimming at V came to 7 bases and at J to 0 bases, leaving 8 bases not matched to a gene. Germline V gives CDR1 MNHEY, CDR2 SVGEGT. TCRdb itself ran the 5' RACE reads through MiXCR, one entry per CDR3 protein. Found here are some 57,000 distinct CDR3 sequences, roughly 5.5% of them singletons; the top ten hold under 8%. The clonotype was recovered from an adult who was a healthcare worker with PCR-confirmed SARS-CoV-2 infection or an uninfected control (not recorded which). The sequenced sample consisted of whole blood. This rearrangement joins TRBV6-2 or TRBV6-3 to TRBJ2-7; 11 nucleotides line up with TRBD2. The CDR3 DNA sequence: TGTGCCAGCACCCACTCTCTAGCGGGAGGCTCCTACGAGCAGTACTTC. This codes for CASTHSLAGGSYEQYF.